This TCR beta chain came from a study of blood T cell repertoires in COVID-19. In the study overall: Sites in the United States, Italy and Spain provided acute and convalescent COVID-19 samples.

Measured with immunoSEQ multiplex PCR; TCRdb has only the in-frame clones, and not every one. The sample contains 150,000 to 200,000 clones, 90% to 95% of which appear only once. Trimming shortened V by 5 bases and J by 2 bases, and 28 bases separated the two germline ends. The CDR3 length is 19 residues. Germline-derived CDR1 and CDR2 are MNHEY and SMNVEV (reference sequence). The receptor was derived from a woman aged 50 to 65 with acute or convalescent COVID-19. Source material: peripheral blood. This chain uses TRBV27 with TRBJ2-7, with a weak D call TRBD1 (6 bases). CDR3 protein: CASSIPTALGTLVPYEQYF. The CDR3 DNA reads TGTGCCAGCAGTATTCCCACCGCCTTAGGGACACTTGTACCCTACGAGCAGTACTTC.